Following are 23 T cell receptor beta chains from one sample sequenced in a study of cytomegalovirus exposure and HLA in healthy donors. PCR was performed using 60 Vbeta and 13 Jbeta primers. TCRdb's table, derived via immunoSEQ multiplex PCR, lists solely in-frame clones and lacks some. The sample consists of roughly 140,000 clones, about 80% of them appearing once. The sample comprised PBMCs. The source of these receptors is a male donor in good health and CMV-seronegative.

The CDR3 here is CASSLETGYVKPQHF. For the CDR3, the DNA is TGTGCCAGCAGCTTAGAAACAGGGTATGTCAAGCCCCAGCATTTT. This chain uses TRBV7-2 with TRBJ1-5, with D perhaps TRBD1 (6 bases). Between the trimmed V and J ends, which lost 1 base and 8 bases, there was a span of 15 bases. Germline lookup yields CDR1 SGHTA and CDR2 FQGNSA. This CDR3 contains 15 residues.

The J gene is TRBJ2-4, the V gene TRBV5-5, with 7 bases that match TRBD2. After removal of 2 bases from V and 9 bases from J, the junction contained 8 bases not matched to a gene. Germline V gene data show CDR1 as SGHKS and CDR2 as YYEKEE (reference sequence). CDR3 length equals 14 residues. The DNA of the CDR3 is TGTGCCAGCAGCTTCACTAGCGTGTTTGCCATTCAGTACTTC. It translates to CASSFTSVFAIQYF.

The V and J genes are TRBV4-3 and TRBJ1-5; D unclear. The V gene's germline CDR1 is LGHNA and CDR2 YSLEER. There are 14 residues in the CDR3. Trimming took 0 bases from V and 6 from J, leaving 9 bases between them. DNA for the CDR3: TGCGCCAGCAGCCAAGAGGCGGTCGGTCAGCCCCAGCATTTT. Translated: CASSQEAVGQPQHF.

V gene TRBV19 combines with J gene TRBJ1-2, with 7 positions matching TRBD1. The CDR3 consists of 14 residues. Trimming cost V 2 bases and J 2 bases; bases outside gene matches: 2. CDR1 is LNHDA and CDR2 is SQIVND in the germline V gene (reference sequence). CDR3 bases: TGTGCCAGTAGTATATGGGGACAGAACTATGGCTACACCTTC. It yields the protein CASSIWGQNYGYTF.

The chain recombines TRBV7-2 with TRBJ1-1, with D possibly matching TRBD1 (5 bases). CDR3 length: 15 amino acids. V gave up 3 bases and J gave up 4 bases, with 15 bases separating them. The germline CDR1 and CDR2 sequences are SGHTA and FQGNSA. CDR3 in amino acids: CASSFSPGYSTEAFF. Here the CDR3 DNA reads TGTGCCAGCAGCTTCTCCCCAGGGTACAGCACTGAAGCTTTCTTT.

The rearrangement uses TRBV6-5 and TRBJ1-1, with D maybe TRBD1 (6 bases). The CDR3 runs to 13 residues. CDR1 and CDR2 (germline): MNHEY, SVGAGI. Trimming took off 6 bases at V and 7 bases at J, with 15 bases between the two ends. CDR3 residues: CASSVGHRLEAFF. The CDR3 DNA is TGTGCCAGCAGCGTGGGACACCGACTTGAAGCTTTCTTT.

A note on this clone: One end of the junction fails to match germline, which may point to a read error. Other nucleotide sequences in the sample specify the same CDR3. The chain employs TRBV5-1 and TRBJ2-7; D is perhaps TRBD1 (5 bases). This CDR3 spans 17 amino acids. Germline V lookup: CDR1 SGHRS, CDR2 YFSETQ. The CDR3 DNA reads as TGCGCCAGTAGCTTGGCCTCTGCAGGGCTCACCTCCTACGAGCAGTACTTC. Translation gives CASSLASAGLTSYEQYF.

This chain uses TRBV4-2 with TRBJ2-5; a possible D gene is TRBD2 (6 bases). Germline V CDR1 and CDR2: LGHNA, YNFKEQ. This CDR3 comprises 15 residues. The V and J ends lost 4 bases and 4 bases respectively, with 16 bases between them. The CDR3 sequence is CASSPAGGVGETQYF. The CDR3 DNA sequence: TGTGCCAGCAGCCCCGCGGGCGGGGTTGGAGAGACCCAGTACTTC.

CDR3 sequence reads: CASKPRYEQYF. The DNA for the CDR3 is TGTGCCAGCAAACCGAGATACGAGCAGTACTTC. V gene TRBV14 combines with J gene TRBJ2-7; no reliable D call. Germline V CDR1 and CDR2: SGHDN, FVKESK. The ends were cut back, 7 bases at V and 4 bases at J, with 8 bases in the middle. The CDR3 runs 11 residues.

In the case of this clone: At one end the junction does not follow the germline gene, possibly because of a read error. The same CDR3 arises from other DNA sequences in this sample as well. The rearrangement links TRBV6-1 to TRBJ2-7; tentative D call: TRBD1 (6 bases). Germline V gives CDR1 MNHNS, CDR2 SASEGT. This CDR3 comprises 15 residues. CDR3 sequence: CASSKTGTPSYEQYF. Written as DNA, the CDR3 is TGTGCCAGCAGCAAGACAGGAACCCCCTCCTATGAGCAGTACTTC.

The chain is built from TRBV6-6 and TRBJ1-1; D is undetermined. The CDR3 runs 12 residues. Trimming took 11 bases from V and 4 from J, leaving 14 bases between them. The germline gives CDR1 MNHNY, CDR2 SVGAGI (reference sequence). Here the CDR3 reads CASQRWVTEAFF. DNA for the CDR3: TGTGCCTCCCAGAGGTGGGTCACTGAAGCTTTCTTT.

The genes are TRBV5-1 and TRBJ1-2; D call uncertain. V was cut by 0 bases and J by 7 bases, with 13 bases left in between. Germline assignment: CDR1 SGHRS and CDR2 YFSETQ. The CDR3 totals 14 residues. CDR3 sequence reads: CASSLADERGGYTF. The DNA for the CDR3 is TGCGCCAGCAGCTTGGCCGACGAGAGAGGTGGCTACACCTTC.

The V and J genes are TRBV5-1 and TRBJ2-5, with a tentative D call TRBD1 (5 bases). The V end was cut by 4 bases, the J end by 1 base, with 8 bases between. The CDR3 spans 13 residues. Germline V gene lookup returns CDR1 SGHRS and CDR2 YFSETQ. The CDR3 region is CASSDSSQETQYF. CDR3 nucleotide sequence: TGCGCCAGCAGCGACAGTTCCCAAGAGACCCAGTACTTC.

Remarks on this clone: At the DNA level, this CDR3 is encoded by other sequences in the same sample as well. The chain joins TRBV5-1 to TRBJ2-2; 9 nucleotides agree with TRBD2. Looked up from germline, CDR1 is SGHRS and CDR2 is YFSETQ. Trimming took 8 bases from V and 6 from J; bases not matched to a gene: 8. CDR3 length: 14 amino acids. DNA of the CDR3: TGCGCCAGTAGCCCGGGACTAGCTGCCGGGGAGCTGTTTTTT. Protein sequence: CASSPGLAAGELFF.

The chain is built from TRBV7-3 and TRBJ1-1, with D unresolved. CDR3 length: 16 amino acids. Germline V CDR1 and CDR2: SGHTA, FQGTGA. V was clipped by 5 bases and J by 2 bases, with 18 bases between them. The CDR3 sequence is CASSPLTGKGNTEAFF. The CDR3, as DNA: TGTGCCAGCAGCCCTTTAACGGGGAAGGGTAACACTGAAGCTTTCTTT.

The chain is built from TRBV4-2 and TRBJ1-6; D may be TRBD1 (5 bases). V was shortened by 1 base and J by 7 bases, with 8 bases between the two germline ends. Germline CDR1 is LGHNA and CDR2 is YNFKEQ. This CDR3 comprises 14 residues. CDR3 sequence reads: CASSQVTGNSPLHF. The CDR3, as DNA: TGTGCCAGCAGCCAAGTAACAGGCAATTCACCCCTCCACTTT.

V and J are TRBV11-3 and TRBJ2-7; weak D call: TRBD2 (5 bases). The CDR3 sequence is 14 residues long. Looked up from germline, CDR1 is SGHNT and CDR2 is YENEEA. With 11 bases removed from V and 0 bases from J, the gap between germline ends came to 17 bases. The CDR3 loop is CAPSTGFHSYEQYF. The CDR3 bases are TGTGCCCCTTCCACGGGGTTCCACTCCTACGAGCAGTACTTC.

In nucleotides, the CDR3 is TGTGCCAGCAGCCTTGGGGACAGGCGGAAGTACTACGAGCAGTACTTC. It translates to CASSLGDRRKYYEQYF. V usage is TRBV7-2 and J usage is TRBJ2-7; TRBD1 aligns across 8 bases. The CDR3 length is 16 residues. V shed 5 bases and J 3 bases; nucleotides not matched to a gene: 12. Germline CDR1 is SGHTA and CDR2 is FQGNSA.

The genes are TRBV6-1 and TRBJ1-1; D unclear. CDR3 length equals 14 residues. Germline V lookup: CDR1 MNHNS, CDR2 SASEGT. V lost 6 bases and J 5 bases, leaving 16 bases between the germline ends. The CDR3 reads CASSDRGRSTEAFF. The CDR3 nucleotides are TGTGCCAGCAGCGACCGGGGTCGAAGTACTGAAGCTTTCTTT.

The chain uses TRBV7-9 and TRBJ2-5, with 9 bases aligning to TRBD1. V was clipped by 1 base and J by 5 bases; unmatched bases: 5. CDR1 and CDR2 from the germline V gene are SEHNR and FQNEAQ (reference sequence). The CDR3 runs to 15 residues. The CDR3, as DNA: TGTGCCAGCAGCTTAGGGTACGACAGGGGGGAGACCCAGTACTTC. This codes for CASSLGYDRGETQYF.

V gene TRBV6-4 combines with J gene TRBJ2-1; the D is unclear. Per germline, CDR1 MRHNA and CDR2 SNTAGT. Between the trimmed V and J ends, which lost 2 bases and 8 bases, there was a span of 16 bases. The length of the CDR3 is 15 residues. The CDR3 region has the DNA TGTGCCAGCAGTGACGAGCGCAACTATTGGGATGAGCAGTTCTTC. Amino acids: CASSDERNYWDEQFF.

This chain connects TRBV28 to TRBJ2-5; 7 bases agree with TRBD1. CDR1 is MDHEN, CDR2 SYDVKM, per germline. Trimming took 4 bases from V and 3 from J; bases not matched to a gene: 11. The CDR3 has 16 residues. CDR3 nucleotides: TGTGCCAGCAGTTCCCTATTACAGGGGTCGAAAGAGACCCAGTACTTC. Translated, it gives CASSSLLQGSKETQYF.

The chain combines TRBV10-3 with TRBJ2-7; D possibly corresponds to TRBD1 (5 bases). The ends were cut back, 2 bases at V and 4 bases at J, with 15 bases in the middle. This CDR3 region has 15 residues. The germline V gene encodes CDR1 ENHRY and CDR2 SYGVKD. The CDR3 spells CAISEPQGSKYEQYF. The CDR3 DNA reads TGTGCCATCAGTGAGCCTCAGGGTTCCAAATACGAGCAGTACTTC.